The clone carrying this TCR beta chain was found a few times. Its antigen is still unknown. The data derive from a study of follicular helper T cells after annual influenza vaccination. Study results and limitations: ICOS+CD38+ cTfh clonality tracked population frequency, and its change tracked circulating plasmablast change. ICOS-CD38- cTfh most often held earlier Day 7 ICOS+CD38+ clones.

Stated time point: 2015-2016 season, pre-vaccination. Donors with HIV/AIDS, active malignancy, immunomodulators or active illness were excluded. Produced via immunoSEQ multiplex PCR; TCRdb's table is partial and in-frame only. This sample has about 10,000 clones; over 75% occur once, and the top ten carry around 3.4%. The CDR3 runs to 15 residues. V lost 1 base, J lost 2 bases, and 11 bases lay in between. Per germline, CDR1 SGHTA and CDR2 FQGTGA. The rearrangement uses TRBV7-3 and TRBJ2-5; tentative D call: TRBD2 (5 bases). The receptor comes from an adult who received the influenza vaccine. The sequenced sample was CXCR5+ CD38- circulating T follicular helper cells from blood, obtained on the day of influenza vaccination. Subset specified: circulating Tfh, non-naive CD4+CXCR5+PD-1+ (ICOS+CD38+ or ICOS-CD38-). The CDR3 DNA is TGTGCCAGCAGCTTAAGCGGGCAGAAGCAAGAGACCCAGTACTTC. Its translation is CASSLSGQKQETQYF.